This passage covers 7 T cell receptor beta chains from one sample sequenced in a study of cytomegalovirus exposure and HLA in healthy donors. PCR involved 60 Vbeta and 13 Jbeta primers. Clones were sequenced by immunoSEQ multiplex PCR, and TCRdb holds only the in-frame ones, with some missing. The table has more than 150,000 clones, 70% to 85% seen once. The source material was PBMCs. These TCRs come from a male donor in good health and CMV-seronegative.

In this sample, this clone turned up once. The V and J genes are TRBV28 and TRBJ1-2; tentatively, D is TRBD1 (6 bases). Between the trimmed V and J ends, which lost 1 base and 4 bases, there was a span of 10 bases. The CDR3 sequence is 14 residues long. Germline lookup yields CDR1 MDHEN and CDR2 SYDVKM. The CDR3 here is CASSLSAGAYGYTF. The CDR3 DNA follows: TGTGCCAGCAGTTTATCAGCAGGGGCCTATGGCTACACCTTC.

This chain uses TRBV7-3 with TRBJ2-5, with 8 bases that match TRBD1. This CDR3 contains 13 residues. Germline V CDR1 and CDR2: SGHTA, FQGTGA. J was trimmed by 3 bases and V by 5 bases; bases with no gene match: 2. Written as DNA, the CDR3 is TGTGCCAGCAGCGAGACAGGGGAAGAGACCCAGTACTTC. The encoded protein is CASSETGEETQYF.

The sample holds one count of this clone. This chain links TRBV4-3 with TRBJ2-5; D call uncertain. This CDR3 has 14 residues. The V gene lost 0 bases and the J gene lost 5 bases, with 10 bases spanning the gap. Germline V CDR1 and CDR2: LGHNA, YSLEER. The CDR3 DNA reads as TGCGCCAGCAGCCAAGACCAAAGCTTGGAGACCCAGTACTTC. This gives the protein CASSQDQSLETQYF.

J is TRBJ1-4 and V is TRBV28; D gene uncertain. With 6 bases removed from V and 6 bases from J, the gap between germline ends came to 14 bases. Germline CDR1 MDHEN, CDR2 SYDVKM. The CDR3 loop spans 14 amino acids. The CDR3 DNA reads as TGTGCCAGCAGGCCAGCCGGGTTAGATGAAAAACTGTTTTTT. Translated: CASRPAGLDEKLFF.

The rearrangement links TRBV6-4 to TRBJ1-6; no clear D gene. Germline CDR1 MRHNA, CDR2 SNTAGT. V was shortened by 5 bases and J by 0 bases, with 8 bases between the two germline ends. CDR3 length: 15 amino acids. CDR3 in amino acids: CASSLYSSYNSPLHF. The CDR3 nucleotides are TGTGCCAGCAGTCTTTATAGCTCCTATAATTCACCCCTCCACTTT.

The DNA of the CDR3 is TGTGCCAGCAGTTCGAGGCAGGGTGAGGATACGCAGTATTTT. Protein sequence: CASSSRQGEDTQYF. The chain couples TRBV25-1 to TRBJ2-3; tentatively, D is TRBD1 (5 bases). Germline V gives CDR1 MGHDK, CDR2 SYGVNS. This CDR3 has 14 amino acids. V gave up 5 bases and J gave up 6 bases, with 15 bases separating them.

The chain carries TRBV4-1 and TRBJ1-5; 7 bases line up with TRBD1. The CDR3 totals 15 residues. Germline V gene lookup returns CDR1 MGHRA and CDR2 YSYEKL. V lost 2 bases and J lost 7; bases outside the gene matches: 8. In DNA, the CDR3 is TGCGCCAGCAGCCAACTAACAGGGGTGGGGCAGCCCCAGCATTTT. This codes for CASSQLTGVGQPQHF.